This TCR beta chain derives from a study of cytomegalovirus exposure and HLA in healthy donors. Study overall: Clustering assigned about 80% of the roughly 400 genotyped donors to the Caucasian-associated ancestry cluster. The study's findings and limits: In a later analysis, several top co-occurrence clusters appeared linked to parvovirus B19, influenza, CMV and Epstein-Barr virus. Trimming of TCR beta V- and J-genes showed a link, identified in a later analysis, to a missense DCLRE1C variant.

Details on this clone: Its antigen is not identified.

In the PCR, 60 Vbeta and 13 Jbeta primers were used. Assay: immunoSEQ multiplex PCR; the TCRdb copy retains only in-frame clones and omits some. The sample includes about 180,000 clones, roughly 85% of them seen just once. The source of this sequence is a woman in her forties in good health and CMV-seronegative. The sequenced sample was PBMCs.

The CDR3 spells CASSPGTANYGYTF. CDR3 DNA: TGTGCCAGCTCACCAGGGACAGCCAACTATGGCTACACCTTC. V and J are TRBV18 and TRBJ1-2; 7 nucleotides agree with TRBD1. The V and J ends lost 2 bases and 2 bases, in that order; junction bases with no gene match: 2. Germline CDR1 and CDR2: KGHSH and LQKENI. This CDR3 comprises 14 residues.